What follows describes a single T cell receptor (beta chain). Its antigen is undetermined. Preparing the TCRbeta library involved the use of unique molecular identifiers. TCRdb called the PCR reads again in MiXCR, with one record for every CDR3 protein. In the table there are 600,000 to 800,000 distinct CDR3 sequences, around 13% of which are singletons. The data stem from a study of T-cell reconstitution after alpha-beta-depleted transplantation in children. This CDR3 spans 18 amino acids. Germline CDR1 MDHEN, CDR2 SYDVKM. V lost 3 bases to trimming and J lost 5 bases; unmatched junction nucleotides: 15. Overall study findings and caveats: It was surviving recipient T cells and thymic progenitors that gave some patients high TCRbeta diversity at day 60. Expanded clones from the graft, numbering several hundred, reportedly supplied alpha-beta T cells about two months after transplant.

Sequences were derived from PBMCs, sampled before TCRalphabeta/CD19-depleted stem cell transplant. This chain links TRBV28 with TRBJ2-1; 8 nucleotides line up with TRBD2. The receptor was isolated from a girl aged 2 to 9 with congenital amegakaryocytic thrombocytopenia, due to receive a stem cell transplant. The CDR3 reads CASSFFSPGAGVNNEQFF. In DNA form, the CDR3 reads TGTGCCAGCAGTTTTTTCAGTCCGGGAGCGGGAGTGAACAATGAGCAGTTCTTC.